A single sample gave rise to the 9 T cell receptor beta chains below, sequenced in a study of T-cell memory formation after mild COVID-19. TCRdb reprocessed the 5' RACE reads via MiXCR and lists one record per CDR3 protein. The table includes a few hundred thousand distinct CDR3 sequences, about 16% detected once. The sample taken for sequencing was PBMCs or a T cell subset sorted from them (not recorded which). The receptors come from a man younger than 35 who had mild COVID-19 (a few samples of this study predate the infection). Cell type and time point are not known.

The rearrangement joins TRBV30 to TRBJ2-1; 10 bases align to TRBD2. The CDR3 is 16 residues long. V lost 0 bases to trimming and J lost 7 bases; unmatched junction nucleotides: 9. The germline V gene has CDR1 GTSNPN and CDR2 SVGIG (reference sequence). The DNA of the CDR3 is TGTGCCTGGAGTGTCGGGACTAGCGAGCTCCGGAATGAGCAGTTCTTC. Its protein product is CAWSVGTSELRNEQFF.

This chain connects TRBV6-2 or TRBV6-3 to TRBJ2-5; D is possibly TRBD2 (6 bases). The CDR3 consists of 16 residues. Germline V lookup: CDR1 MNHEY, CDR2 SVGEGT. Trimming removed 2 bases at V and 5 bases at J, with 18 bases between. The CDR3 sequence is CASSYLPSEGRETQYF. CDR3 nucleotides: TGTGCCAGCAGTTACCTCCCATCGGAGGGGCGTGAGACCCAGTACTTC.

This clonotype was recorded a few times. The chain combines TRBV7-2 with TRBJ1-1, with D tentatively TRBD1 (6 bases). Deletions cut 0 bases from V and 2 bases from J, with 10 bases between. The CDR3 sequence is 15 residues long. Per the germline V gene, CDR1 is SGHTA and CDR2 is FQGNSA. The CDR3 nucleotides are TGTGCCAGCAGCTTAGCCGCGGGACACAACACTGAAGCTTTCTTT. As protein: CASSLAAGHNTEAFF.

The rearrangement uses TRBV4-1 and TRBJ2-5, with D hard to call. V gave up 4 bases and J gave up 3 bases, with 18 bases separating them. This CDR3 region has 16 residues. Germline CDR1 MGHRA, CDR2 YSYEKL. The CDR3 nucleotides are TGCGCCAGCAGCCCCAACGCGCTCCTGGGCGAAGAGACCCAGTACTTC. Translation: CASSPNALLGEETQYF.

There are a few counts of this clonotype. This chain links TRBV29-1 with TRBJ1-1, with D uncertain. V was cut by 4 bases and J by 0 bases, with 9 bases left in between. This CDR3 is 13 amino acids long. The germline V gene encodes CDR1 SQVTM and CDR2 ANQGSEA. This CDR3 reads CSVVRVLNTEAFF. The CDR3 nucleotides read TGCAGCGTTGTAAGGGTTCTGAACACTGAAGCTTTCTTT.

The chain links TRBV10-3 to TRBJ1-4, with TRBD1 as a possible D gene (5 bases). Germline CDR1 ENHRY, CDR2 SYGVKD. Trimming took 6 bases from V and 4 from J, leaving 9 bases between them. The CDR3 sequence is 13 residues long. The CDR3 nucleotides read TGTGCCATCAGAGGGACGGATAATGAAAAACTGTTTTTT. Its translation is CAIRGTDNEKLFF.

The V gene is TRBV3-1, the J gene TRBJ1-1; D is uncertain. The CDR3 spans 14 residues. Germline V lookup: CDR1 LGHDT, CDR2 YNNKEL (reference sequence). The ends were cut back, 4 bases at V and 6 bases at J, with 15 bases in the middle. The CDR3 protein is CASSPNVEFAEAFF. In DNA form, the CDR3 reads TGTGCCAGCAGCCCAAATGTGGAGTTCGCTGAAGCTTTCTTT.

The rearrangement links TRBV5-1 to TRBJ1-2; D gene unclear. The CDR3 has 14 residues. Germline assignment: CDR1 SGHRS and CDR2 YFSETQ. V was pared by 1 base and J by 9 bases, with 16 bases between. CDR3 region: CASSLIPGGTSYTF. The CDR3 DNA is TGCGCCAGCAGCTTGATTCCAGGAGGAACGAGCTACACCTTC.

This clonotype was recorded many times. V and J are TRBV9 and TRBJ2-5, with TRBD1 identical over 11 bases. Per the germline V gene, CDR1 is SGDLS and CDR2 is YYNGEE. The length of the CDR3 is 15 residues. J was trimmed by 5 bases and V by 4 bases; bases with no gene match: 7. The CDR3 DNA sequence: TGTGCCAGCAGCCCAGGACAGGGGGCGCCGGAGACCCAGTACTTC. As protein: CASSPGQGAPETQYF.